The next 9 T cell receptor beta chains were all read from a single sample in a study of blood T cell repertoires in COVID-19. TCRdb's copy holds only in-frame clones and misses some; the assay was immunoSEQ multiplex PCR. This table holds about 90,000 clones, approximately 91% found once. The source material was peripheral blood. The receptors come from a human donor with active COVID-19. The donor label of this sample is uncertain.

The J gene is TRBJ1-6, the V gene TRBV11-3; D is ambiguous. Trimming took off 4 bases at V and 7 bases at J, with 8 bases between the two ends. This CDR3 region has 13 residues. CDR1 is SGHNT and CDR2 is YENEEA in the germline V gene. The CDR3 DNA reads TGTGCCAGCAGCTCCCGAGCCAATTCACCCCTCCACTTT. Amino acids: CASSSRANSPLHF.

The V gene is TRBV5-4, the J gene TRBJ1-1; D is unresolved. The ends were cut back, 6 bases at V and 0 bases at J, with 12 bases in the middle. The length of the CDR3 is 14 residues. Germline-derived CDR1 and CDR2 are SGHNT and YYREEE (reference sequence). CDR3 sequence: CASNKAGVNTEAFF. The CDR3 DNA reads as TGTGCCAGCAACAAGGCGGGTGTGAACACTGAAGCTTTCTTT.

The chain uses TRBV5-6 and TRBJ1-3; the D is unclear. The CDR3 has 14 amino acids. Looked up from germline, CDR1 is SGHDT and CDR2 is YYEEEE. Trimming stripped 0 bases from V and 8 bases from J, with 12 bases between. The CDR3 reads CASSLAAGLDTIYF. The CDR3 nucleotides are TGTGCCAGCAGCTTGGCCGCGGGTTTGGACACCATATATTTT.

The chain couples TRBV10-3 to TRBJ2-1; D not certain. Germline CDR1 is ENHRY and CDR2 is SYGVKD. Trimming stripped 3 bases from V and 6 bases from J, with 9 bases between. The CDR3 consists of 13 residues. As DNA, the CDR3 is TGTGCCATCAGTGACCTCGAGAGCAATGAGCAGTTCTTC. Translating it yields CAISDLESNEQFF.

The J gene is TRBJ2-5, the V gene TRBV2; 9 bases agree with TRBD2. CDR1 is SNHLY, CDR2 FYNNEI, per germline. The trim removed 1 base at V and 7 bases at J, leaving 7 bases unmatched. This CDR3 contains 15 residues. For the CDR3, the DNA is TGTGCCAGCAGTGAAGACGCTAGCGGGGCGGGGACCCAGTACTTC. This codes for CASSEDASGAGTQYF. The full variable domain, its missing parts supplied by reference TRBV2 and TRBJ2-5, is EPEVTQTPSHQVTQMGQEVILRCVPISNHLYFYWYRQILGQKVEFLVSFYNNEISEKSEIFDDQFSVERPDGSNFTLKIRSTKLEDSAMYFCASSEDASGAGTQYFGPGTRLLVL.

A single count supports this clone. V gene TRBV7-2 combines with J gene TRBJ1-1, with 8 bases that match TRBD1. V was clipped by 10 bases and J by 7 bases; unmatched bases: 8. Germline V gene lookup returns CDR1 SGHTA and CDR2 FQGNSA. The CDR3 runs to 12 residues. CDR3: CATDPQGDEAFF. In DNA form, the CDR3 reads TGTGCCACCGATCCACAGGGGGATGAAGCTTTCTTT.

This rearrangement joins TRBV5-1 to TRBJ2-3, with 7 bases matching TRBD2. The CDR3 totals 20 residues. CDR1 is SGHRS and CDR2 is YFSETQ in the germline V gene. The V segment lost 2 bases and the J segment 0 bases; nucleotides outside the gene matches: 18. CDR3 bases: TGCGCCAGCAGCTTCCGCGGGCCTCGAGCAGCGGGACGGAGCACAGATACGCAGTATTTT. Its translation: CASSFRGPRAAGRSTDTQYF. The entire variable domain, with the rest obtained from reference TRBV5-1 and TRBJ2-3, is as follows: KAGVTQTPRYLIKTRGQQVTLSCSPISGHRSVSWYQQTPGQGLQFLFEYFSETQRNKGNFPGRFSGRQFSNSRSEMNVSTLELGDSALYLCASSFRGPRAAGRSTDTQYFGPGTRLTVL.

The chain joins TRBV28 to TRBJ2-7; TRBD1 matches 7 bases. Trimming removed 6 bases from V and 4 bases from J; junction bases left unmatched: 6. The CDR3 has 13 amino acids. Germline CDR1 is MDHEN and CDR2 is SYDVKM. CDR3 amino acids: CASSPTGVYEQYF. The CDR3 coding sequence is TGTGCCAGCAGCCCAACAGGGGTTTACGAGCAGTACTTC. Full variable domain (outside the CDR3, taken from reference TRBV28 and TRBJ2-7): DVKVTQSSRYLVKRTGEKVFLECVQDMDHENMFWYRQDPGLGLRLIYFSYDVKMKEKGDIPEGYSVSREKKERFSLILESASTNQTSMYLCASSPTGVYEQYFGPGTRLTVT.

CDR3 protein: CASSPWSGGAPTDTQYF. The CDR3 nucleotides are TGTGCCAGCAGCCCCTGGAGCGGGGGGGCCCCTACAGATACGCAGTATTTT. The chain uses TRBV5-4 and TRBJ2-3; 10 bases line up with TRBD2. Germline CDR1 SGHNT, CDR2 YYREEE (reference sequence). J gave up 3 bases and V 4 bases, and 11 bases lay outside the gene matches. The CDR3 has 17 residues.